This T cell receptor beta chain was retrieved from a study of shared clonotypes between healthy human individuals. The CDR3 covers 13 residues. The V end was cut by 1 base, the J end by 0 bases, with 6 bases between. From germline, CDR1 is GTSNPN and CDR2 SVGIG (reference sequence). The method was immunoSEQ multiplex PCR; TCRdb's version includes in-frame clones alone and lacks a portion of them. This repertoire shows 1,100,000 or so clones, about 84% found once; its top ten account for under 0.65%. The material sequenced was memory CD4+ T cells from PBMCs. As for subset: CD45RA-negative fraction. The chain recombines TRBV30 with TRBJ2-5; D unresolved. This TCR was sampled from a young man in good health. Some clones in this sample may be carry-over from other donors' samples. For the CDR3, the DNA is TGTGCCTGGAGTGGGACGTACCAAGAGACCCAGTACTTC. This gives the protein CAWSGTYQETQYF.